The clone carrying this T cell receptor beta chain came up many times. What it recognizes is unknown. Each TCR transcript was tagged with a 10-nucleotide random UMI during 5'RACE. Over 170 million TCR-beta sequences from 15-18 subjects came out of each sequencing run. TCRdb reprocessed the 5' RACE reads with MiXCR, giving one entry per CDR3 protein. The table records approximately 52,000 distinct CDR3 sequences, 3% to 4% of them present only once. These data come from a study of neurological immune-mediated disorders. The unsorted libraries were produced from 2 million PBMCs held at -80 C. General study findings and limits: The absence of shared CDR3 amino acid sequences among expanded clones across subjects suggests private repertoires in all groups.

This CDR3 has 13 amino acids. Germline lookup yields CDR1 KGHSY and CDR2 FQNENV. Trimming took 4 bases from V and 7 from J; bases not matched to a gene: 6. This sequence originates from a man aged 35 to 55 with multiple sclerosis. V gene TRBV16 combines with J gene TRBJ1-2; 7 bases fit TRBD1. What was sequenced was PBMCs. The CDR3 spells CASSRTGEGGYTF. Here the CDR3 DNA reads TGTGCCAGCAGCCGCACAGGGGAGGGTGGCTACACCTTC.